This is a list of T cell receptor beta chains from one sample in a study of graft-versus-host responses after intestinal transplantation. The repertoire was sequenced with immunoSEQ multiplex PCR; TCRdb's copy has only in-frame clones and lacks some. Altogether under 25,000 clones are present, about 89% being singletons, with the ten largest covering approximately 48%. The sample was bone marrow, taken approximately 130 days after transplant. Source of these receptors: a human patient who received an intestinal transplant, so some T cells may come from the graft donor. Both conserved end residues are part of each CDR3. A D gene is named only where the DNA matches it firmly.

d_call: TRBD2; j_call: TRBJ2-5; v_call: TRBV11-2; cdr3_aa: CASSTREPGTSGPQETQYF
d_call: TRBD2; j_call: TRBJ2-3; v_call: TRBV9; cdr3_aa: CASSVNGIAGGRLRDTQYF
d_call: -; j_call: TRBJ2-5; v_call: TRBV13; cdr3_aa: CASSSPLTAKETQYF
d_call: TRBD2; j_call: TRBJ2-5; v_call: TRBV5-4; cdr3_aa: CASRWEGRETQYF
d_call: TRBD2; j_call: TRBJ2-7; v_call: TRBV14; cdr3_aa: CASSHTSGSGYEQYF
d_call: -; j_call: TRBJ2-6; v_call: TRBV6-4; cdr3_aa: CASSADGPSGANVLTF
d_call: TRBD1; j_call: TRBJ2-7; v_call: TRBV11-2; cdr3_aa: CASSLDGTGGLSYEQYF
d_call: TRBD1; j_call: TRBJ1-1; v_call: TRBV5-1; cdr3_aa: CASSLQPGQSGTEAFF
d_call: TRBD1; j_call: TRBJ1-2; v_call: TRBV6-5; cdr3_aa: CASRGDRGVNYGYTF
d_call: TRBD1; j_call: TRBJ1-2; v_call: TRBV4-2; cdr3_aa: CASSQGTGWDYTF
d_call: -; j_call: TRBJ2-5; v_call: TRBV7-3; cdr3_aa: CASSSLPPGTQQETQYF
d_call: -; j_call: TRBJ2-3; v_call: TRBV5-1; cdr3_aa: CASRKGDRTDTQYF
d_call: -; j_call: TRBJ2-7; v_call: TRBV9; cdr3_aa: CASSVGGPDYEQYF
d_call: TRBD2; j_call: TRBJ2-1; v_call: TRBV27; cdr3_aa: CASTRGTSGYNEQFF
d_call: -; j_call: TRBJ2-3; v_call: TRBV27; cdr3_aa: CASMYGSSPDTQYF
d_call: -; j_call: TRBJ2-6; v_call: TRBV7-7; cdr3_aa: CASSAKPQSRANVLTF
d_call: -; j_call: TRBJ2-7; v_call: TRBV6-6; cdr3_aa: CASSLSFYEQYF
d_call: -; j_call: TRBJ2-2; v_call: TRBV5-4; cdr3_aa: CASSLERQNTGELFF
d_call: -; j_call: TRBJ2-7; v_call: TRBV4-2; cdr3_aa: CASSQEGGIGYEQYF
d_call: -; j_call: TRBJ1-4; v_call: TRBV6-5; cdr3_aa: CASRSRDNEKLFF
d_call: -; j_call: TRBJ2-7; v_call: TRBV7-3; cdr3_aa: CASSLGADASYEQYF
d_call: -; j_call: TRBJ2-7; v_call: TRBV6-5; cdr3_aa: CASSYRGLYEQYF
d_call: -; j_call: TRBJ1-5; v_call: TRBV5-5; cdr3_aa: CASSWTDSNQPQHF
d_call: TRBD1; j_call: TRBJ2-1; v_call: TRBV5-1; cdr3_aa: CASSSTGGSYNEQFF
d_call: -; j_call: TRBJ2-7; v_call: TRBV5-1; cdr3_aa: CASSVGLGAGDEQYF
d_call: -; j_call: TRBJ2-7; v_call: TRBV7-9; cdr3_aa: CASRRDTSYEQYF
d_call: -; j_call: TRBJ1-3; v_call: TRBV28; cdr3_aa: CASSSFTRGSGNTIYF
d_call: TRBD1; j_call: TRBJ1-2; v_call: TRBV6-5; cdr3_aa: CASTRGTGGAGYTF
d_call: -; j_call: TRBJ1-1; v_call: TRBV28; cdr3_aa: CASSFRGQNTEAFF
d_call: TRBD2; j_call: TRBJ2-3; v_call: TRBV7-2; cdr3_aa: CASSLSGRSTDTQYF
d_call: TRBD1; j_call: TRBJ2-5; v_call: TRBV6-5; cdr3_aa: CASSPETGPLTQYF
d_call: -; j_call: TRBJ1-1; v_call: TRBV5-6; cdr3_aa: CASSLNRYEAFF
d_call: -; j_call: TRBJ1-1; v_call: TRBV28; cdr3_aa: CASSSSLGHTEAFF
d_call: -; j_call: TRBJ2-5; v_call: TRBV2; cdr3_aa: CASKNLQGQETQYF
d_call: -; j_call: TRBJ2-7; v_call: TRBV19; cdr3_aa: CASSASAGGLYEQYF
d_call: -; j_call: TRBJ2-2; v_call: TRBV2; cdr3_aa: CASSEFGGELFF
d_call: -; j_call: TRBJ2-5; v_call: TRBV2; cdr3_aa: CASSYREETQYF
d_call: -; j_call: TRBJ1-2; v_call: TRBV5-1; cdr3_aa: CASSLPSNYGYTF
d_call: -; j_call: TRBJ1-4; v_call: TRBV5-1; cdr3_aa: CASSLYVLDQGGVEKLFF
d_call: TRBD1; j_call: TRBJ1-1; v_call: TRBV19; cdr3_aa: CASSWSSGGETEAFF
d_call: -; j_call: TRBJ1-4; v_call: TRBV6-1; cdr3_aa: CASLSDNEKLFF
d_call: -; j_call: TRBJ2-1; v_call: TRBV30; cdr3_aa: CAWKVGRGYNEQFF
d_call: -; j_call: TRBJ1-1; v_call: TRBV9; cdr3_aa: CASSVEAFTEAFF
d_call: -; j_call: TRBJ2-2; v_call: TRBV29-1; cdr3_aa: CSVGEQGYDGELFF
d_call: -; j_call: TRBJ2-7; v_call: TRBV6-1; cdr3_aa: CASSDNAAGSYEQYF
d_call: TRBD1; j_call: TRBJ1-3; v_call: TRBV5-5; cdr3_aa: CASSWDRGVGNTIYF
d_call: -; j_call: TRBJ1-5; v_call: TRBV4-2; cdr3_aa: CASSQDGQSNQPQHF
d_call: TRBD1; j_call: TRBJ2-7; v_call: TRBV4-1; cdr3_aa: CASSYTTGGSSYEQYF
d_call: -; j_call: TRBJ2-7; v_call: TRBV30; cdr3_aa: CAWRRLGGEQYF
d_call: -; j_call: TRBJ1-5; v_call: TRBV6-5; cdr3_aa: CASSREGNQPQHF
d_call: -; j_call: TRBJ2-2; v_call: TRBV27; cdr3_aa: CASTPGGNTGELFF